Listed below are T cell receptor beta chains from one sample, sequenced in a study of cytomegalovirus exposure and HLA in healthy donors. Assay used: immunoSEQ multiplex PCR; TCRdb lists only in-frame clones, some missing. The table has under 400,000 clones, 88% seen once; the top ten hold approximately 0.96%. The source material was PBMCs. All receptors come from a man aged 25-40 years in good health and CMV-seronegative. CDR3s include the opening cysteine and the closing phenylalanine or tryptophan. Fields, in order: D gene, V gene, J gene, clone size, CDR3 protein, CDR3 DNA. A D gene is named only where the DNA matches it firmly. Not all rows give a size; the values are once, few, many and, for expanded clones, a class.

D gene: .; V gene: TRBV28; J gene: TRBJ1-5; clone size: .; CDR3 protein: CASSLPDSGYQPQHF; CDR3 DNA: TGTGCCAGCAGTTTACCGGACAGTGGTTATCAGCCCCAGCATTTT
D gene: .; V gene: TRBV7-8; J gene: TRBJ2-5; clone size: .; CDR3 protein: CASREDPSRTQYF; CDR3 DNA: TGTGCCAGCAGGGAGGACCCGTCTAGGACCCAGTACTTC
D gene: .; V gene: TRBV5-4; J gene: TRBJ1-6; clone size: .; CDR3 protein: CASSLGHSSPLHF; CDR3 DNA: TGTGCCAGCAGCTTGGGACACTCTTCACCCCTCCACTTT
D gene: .; V gene: TRBV5-4; J gene: TRBJ2-5; clone size: .; CDR3 protein: CASSSGLLRHQETQYF; CDR3 DNA: TGTGCCAGCAGCTCAGGACTGCTACGACATCAAGAGACCCAGTACTTC
D gene: .; V gene: TRBV6-5; J gene: TRBJ2-7; clone size: .; CDR3 protein: CASRLAYSYEQYF; CDR3 DNA: TGTGCCAGCAGACTCGCATACTCCTACGAGCAGTACTTC
D gene: .; V gene: TRBV9; J gene: TRBJ2-5; clone size: .; CDR3 protein: CASSVGSDQETQYF; CDR3 DNA: TGTGCCAGCAGCGTAGGTAGCGACCAAGAGACCCAGTACTTC
D gene: .; V gene: TRBV5-1; J gene: TRBJ1-4; clone size: .; CDR3 protein: CASRDSGQKLFF; CDR3 DNA: TGCGCCAGCAGGGACAGTGGGCAAAAACTGTTTTTT
D gene: TRBD1; V gene: TRBV7-9; J gene: TRBJ1-2; clone size: .; CDR3 protein: CASSLVADRGANYGYTF; CDR3 DNA: TGTGCCAGCAGCTTAGTTGCGGACAGGGGAGCTAACTATGGCTACACCTTC
D gene: .; V gene: TRBV7-9; J gene: TRBJ2-7; clone size: .; CDR3 protein: CASSLDQGRYEQYF; CDR3 DNA: TGTGCCAGCAGCTTAGACCAGGGGCGATACGAGCAGTACTTC
D gene: .; V gene: TRBV27; J gene: TRBJ2-7; clone size: .; CDR3 protein: CASSPGQTSGYEQYF; CDR3 DNA: TGTGCCAGCAGCCCCGGACAGACCTCGGGGTACGAGCAGTACTTC
D gene: TRBD1; V gene: TRBV27; J gene: TRBJ1-3; clone size: once; CDR3 protein: CASRDRGGGNTIYF; CDR3 DNA: TGTGCCAGCCGGGACAGGGGTGGAGGAAACACCATATATTTT
D gene: TRBD1; V gene: TRBV9; J gene: TRBJ1-1; clone size: .; CDR3 protein: CASRRQGWTEAFF; CDR3 DNA: TGTGCCAGCAGAAGACAGGGTTGGACTGAAGCTTTCTTT
D gene: .; V gene: TRBV5-4; J gene: TRBJ1-2; clone size: .; CDR3 protein: CASSLALGGSYGYTF; CDR3 DNA: TGTGCCAGCAGCTTGGCCCTGGGGGGGTCCTATGGCTACACCTTC
D gene: TRBD1; V gene: TRBV9; J gene: TRBJ1-2; clone size: few; CDR3 protein: CASSLSTGNYGYTF; CDR3 DNA: TGTGCCAGCAGCTTATCGACAGGGAACTATGGCTACACCTTC
D gene: .; V gene: TRBV7-2; J gene: TRBJ1-2; clone size: .; CDR3 protein: CASSLARSQGSYGYTF; CDR3 DNA: TGTGCCAGCAGCCTAGCGAGATCCCAGGGTTCCTATGGCTACACCTTC
D gene: .; V gene: TRBV7-2; J gene: TRBJ2-7; clone size: .; CDR3 protein: CASSLPGHNEQYF; CDR3 DNA: TGTGCCAGCAGCCTGCCGGGACACAACGAGCAGTACTTC
D gene: .; V gene: TRBV4-3; J gene: TRBJ2-6; clone size: .; CDR3 protein: CASSQAGISGANVLTF; CDR3 DNA: TGCGCCAGCAGCCAGGCGGGGATCTCTGGGGCCAACGTCCTGACTTTC
D gene: .; V gene: TRBV5-1; J gene: TRBJ2-7; clone size: .; CDR3 protein: CASSLAQGMAYEQYF; CDR3 DNA: TGCGCCAGCAGCTTGGCTCAGGGAATGGCCTACGAGCAGTACTTC
D gene: TRBD1; V gene: TRBV18; J gene: TRBJ1-2; clone size: once; CDR3 protein: CASSRDRANYGYTF; CDR3 DNA: TGTGCCAGCTCGCGGGACAGGGCTAACTATGGCTACACCTTC
D gene: TRBD1; V gene: TRBV5-4; J gene: TRBJ2-7; clone size: few; CDR3 protein: CASSQDNAGGSYEQYF; CDR3 DNA: TGTGCCAGCAGCCAAGATAACGCAGGGGGTTCCTACGAGCAGTACTTC
D gene: TRBD1; V gene: TRBV20-1; J gene: TRBJ2-4; clone size: .; CDR3 protein: CSYRTGNIQYF; CDR3 DNA: TGCAGTTACCGGACAGGAAACATTCAGTACTTC
D gene: TRBD2; V gene: TRBV25-1; J gene: TRBJ2-2; clone size: .; CDR3 protein: CASRRGGGLTGELFF; CDR3 DNA: TGTGCCAGCAGACGGGGGGGCGGACTCACCGGGGAGCTGTTTTTT
D gene: TRBD1; V gene: TRBV5-5; J gene: TRBJ2-5; clone size: once; CDR3 protein: CASSMDRGGVGQETQYF; CDR3 DNA: TGTGCCAGCAGCATGGACAGGGGAGGTGTAGGGCAAGAGACCCAGTACTTC
D gene: .; V gene: TRBV5-1; J gene: TRBJ1-5; clone size: .; CDR3 protein: CASSSERNQPQHF; CDR3 DNA: TGCGCCAGCAGCTCCGAGCGCAATCAGCCCCAGCATTTT
D gene: TRBD1; V gene: TRBV5-6; J gene: TRBJ1-6; clone size: once; CDR3 protein: CASTGTGNSPLHF; CDR3 DNA: TGTGCCAGCACCGGGACAGGGAATTCACCCCTCCACTTT
D gene: TRBD1; V gene: TRBV7-9; J gene: TRBJ1-1; clone size: .; CDR3 protein: CASSYRGAANTEAFF; CDR3 DNA: TGTGCCAGCAGCTACAGGGGGGCAGCGAACACTGAAGCTTTCTTT
D gene: TRBD1; V gene: TRBV30; J gene: TRBJ1-2; clone size: .; CDR3 protein: CAWNRGNYGYTF; CDR3 DNA: TGTGCCTGGAACAGGGGCAACTATGGCTACACCTTC
D gene: .; V gene: TRBV25-1; J gene: TRBJ1-1; clone size: .; CDR3 protein: CASSEYYGTEAFF; CDR3 DNA: TGTGCCAGCAGTGAATACTACGGCACTGAAGCTTTCTTT
D gene: TRBD2; V gene: TRBV5-1; J gene: TRBJ2-1; clone size: .; CDR3 protein: CASSIGLAGNNEQFF; CDR3 DNA: TGCGCCAGCAGCATAGGACTAGCGGGGAACAATGAGCAGTTCTTC
D gene: TRBD1; V gene: TRBV27; J gene: TRBJ2-6; clone size: .; CDR3 protein: CASSSHRTGWDPGANVLTF; CDR3 DNA: TGTGCCAGCAGTTCCCACCGGACAGGTTGGGACCCTGGGGCCAACGTCCTGACTTTC
D gene: .; V gene: TRBV5-6; J gene: TRBJ2-1; clone size: once; CDR3 protein: CASSLPSVEQFF; CDR3 DNA: TGTGCCAGCAGCTTACCCTCAGTGGAGCAGTTCTTC